This T cell receptor (beta chain) appears in the sequencing data of a study of CD8+ T cells in alopecia areata. As for the study in general: Each of the treated patients was given oral tofacitinib, 5 to 10 mg twice daily, for moderate-to-severe alopecia areata.

With regard to this clone: Other DNA sequences in the same sample also yield this CDR3.

Following RNA extraction, reverse transcription yielded cDNA that acted as the sequencing template. Sequencing used immunoSEQ multiplex PCR; TCRdb keeps in-frame clones, though not all of them. In the table there are hundreds of thousands of clones, about 53% of which are singletons. Germline-derived CDR1 and CDR2 are MNHEY and SMNVEV (reference sequence). The CDR3 is 12 residues long. V lost 3 bases to trimming and J lost 6 bases, with 9 bases between them. The rearrangement joins TRBV27 to TRBJ2-7; possibly TRBD1 or TRBD2 for D (5 bases each). The TCR comes from a human donor with alopecia areata. The specimen comprised CD4+ T cells sorted from blood, sampled at week 0. The CDR3 here is CASSFRGAEQYF. The CDR3, as DNA: TGTGCCAGCAGTTTTCGGGGCGCCGAGCAGTACTTC.